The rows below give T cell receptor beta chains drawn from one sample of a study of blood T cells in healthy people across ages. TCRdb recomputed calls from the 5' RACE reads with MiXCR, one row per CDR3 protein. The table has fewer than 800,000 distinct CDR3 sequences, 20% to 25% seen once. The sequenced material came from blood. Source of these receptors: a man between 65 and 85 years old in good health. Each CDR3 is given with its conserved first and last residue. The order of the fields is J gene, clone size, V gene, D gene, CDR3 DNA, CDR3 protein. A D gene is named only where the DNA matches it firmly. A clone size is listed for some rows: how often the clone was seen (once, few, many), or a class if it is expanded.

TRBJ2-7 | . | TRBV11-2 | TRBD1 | TGTGCCAACAGCTTAGATCGAGGGACAGGCTACGAGCAGTACTTC | CANSLDRGTGYEQYF
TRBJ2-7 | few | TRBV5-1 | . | TGCGCCAGCAGCTTGGCCCCGCCGCGGGACACTGAGACGTACGAGCAGTACTTC | CASSLAPPRDTETYEQYF
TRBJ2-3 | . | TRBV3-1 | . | TGTGCCAGCAGCCAAGGAGCAGGGGGGGCTAGCACAGATACGCAGTATTTT | CASSQGAGGASTDTQYF
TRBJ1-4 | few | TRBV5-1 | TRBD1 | TGCGCCAGCAGCTGGGGACAGGAGAATGAAAAACTGTTTTTT | CASSWGQENEKLFF
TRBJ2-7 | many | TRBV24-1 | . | TGTGCCACCAGTGATTCCAATCCGGGACATTTACCCTACGAGCAGTACTTC | CATSDSNPGHLPYEQYF
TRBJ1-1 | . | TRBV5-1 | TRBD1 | TGCGCCAGCAGCCCAGGGGGGGGGTGGAATGAAGCTTTCTTT | CASSPGGGWNEAFF
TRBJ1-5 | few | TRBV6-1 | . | TGTGCCAGCAGTGGAGTTTTGGGGGGCGCGGGCAATCAGCCCCAGCATTTT | CASSGVLGGAGNQPQHF
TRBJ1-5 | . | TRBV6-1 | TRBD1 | TGTGCCAGCACAATGGACAGGCTCAATCAGCCCCAGCATTTT | CASTMDRLNQPQHF
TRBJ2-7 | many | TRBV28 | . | TGTGCCAGCAGTTATACCTACGAGCAGTACTTC | CASSYTYEQYF
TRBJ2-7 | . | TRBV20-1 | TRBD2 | TGCAGTGCTAGAAAATCAGCGGGAGCCGTCTCCTACGAGCAGTACTTC | CSARKSAGAVSYEQYF
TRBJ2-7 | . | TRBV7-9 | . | TGTGCCAGCAGCTTAATTCTCGACAGTACCTACGAGCAGTACTTC | CASSLILDSTYEQYF
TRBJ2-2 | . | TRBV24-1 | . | TGTGCCACCAGAGCCCGGACCGGAGAAAACACCGGGGAGCTGTTTTTT | CATRARTGENTGELFF
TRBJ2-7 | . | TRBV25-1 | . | TGTGCCAGCAGTGAATCCCGGGGTTACGAGCAGTACTTC | CASSESRGYEQYF
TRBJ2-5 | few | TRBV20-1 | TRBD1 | TGCAGTGCTAGAGTTACGTTGGGACAGGGTGGGCGAGAGACCCAGTACTTC | CSARVTLGQGGRETQYF
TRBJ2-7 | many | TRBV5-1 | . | TGTGCCAGCAGCCCCACAGGGACCTACGAGCAGTACTTC | CASSPTGTYEQYF
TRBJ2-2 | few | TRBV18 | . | TGTGCCAGCTCACCCGGCGGAAAAGGACGTACCGGGGAGCTGTTTTTT | CASSPGGKGRTGELFF
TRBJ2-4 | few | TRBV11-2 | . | TGTGCCAGCAGCTCCGGGCCCGGGGGAAACATTCAGTACTTC | CASSSGPGGNIQYF
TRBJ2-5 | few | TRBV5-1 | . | TGCGCCAGCAGCCTTGACTCGCGGGGCCTCCAAGAGACCCAGTACTTC | CASSLDSRGLQETQYF
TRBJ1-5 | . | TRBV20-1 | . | TGCAGTGCTAGTTATTCAGGGGAGTGGGGCAATCAGCCCCAGCATTTT | CSASYSGEWGNQPQHF
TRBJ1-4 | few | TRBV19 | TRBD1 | TGTGCCAGTAACGGACAGGGAATCGGAAAACTGTTTTTT | CASNGQGIGKLFF
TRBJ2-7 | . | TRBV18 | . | TGTGCCAGCTCACTCAACTCGGGAGCCTACGAGCAGTACTTC | CASSLNSGAYEQYF
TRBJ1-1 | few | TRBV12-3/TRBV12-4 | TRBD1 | TGTGCCAGCAGTCCGACGCCCGGGACAGGGAAGACTGAAGCTTTCTTT | CASSPTPGTGKTEAFF
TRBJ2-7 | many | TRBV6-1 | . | TGTGCCAGCAGTGAAGCGTGGAGGTACGAGCAGTACTTC | CASSEAWRYEQYF
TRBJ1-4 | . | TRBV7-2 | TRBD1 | TGTGCCAGCAGCCTAACTGACAGGGTTCGAGAAAAACTGTTTTTT | CASSLTDRVREKLFF
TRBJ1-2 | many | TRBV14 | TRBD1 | TGTGCCAGCAGCCAAGAACAGGGGGCAGGATATGGCTACACCTTC | CASSQEQGAGYGYTF
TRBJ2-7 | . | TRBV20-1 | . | TGCAGTGCTAGAGAGGGTAGGGGGAGCTCCTACGAGCAGTACTTC | CSAREGRGSSYEQYF
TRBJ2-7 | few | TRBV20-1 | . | TGCAGTGCTGGGGGGACAGCCCAGAGCTCCTACGAGCAGTACTTC | CSAGGTAQSSYEQYF
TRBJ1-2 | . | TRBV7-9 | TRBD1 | TGTGCCAGCAGACCTACTAACAGGGGAGACTATGACTACACCTTC | CASRPTNRGDYDYTF
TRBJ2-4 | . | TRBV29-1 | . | TGCAGCGCGCGAAGTTCCTACCCAGGGGTTCAGTACTTC | CSARSSYPGVQYF
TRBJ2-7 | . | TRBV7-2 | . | TGTGCCAGCAGCCCTCCTCCCCACTACGAGCAGTACTTC | CASSPPPHYEQYF
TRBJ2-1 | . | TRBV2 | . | TGTGCCAGCAGTCCAAGAGGGCAGGGGCCATACAATGAGCAGTTCTTC | CASSPRGQGPYNEQFF
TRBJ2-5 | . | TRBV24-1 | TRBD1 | TGTGCCACCAGTGATCCCTCAAGGACAGGGCGGGAGACCCAGTACTTC | CATSDPSRTGRETQYF
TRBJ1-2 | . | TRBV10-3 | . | TGTGCCATCAGCCCCAGGGCCGGCTATGGCTACACCTTC | CAISPRAGYGYTF
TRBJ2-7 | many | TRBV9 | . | TGTGCCAGCAGCGTAGGGGTAGCGGCAACCTACGAGCAGTACTTC | CASSVGVAATYEQYF
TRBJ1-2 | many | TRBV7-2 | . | TGTGCCAGCAGCTTGAGCGTTAACTATGGCTACACCTTC | CASSLSVNYGYTF
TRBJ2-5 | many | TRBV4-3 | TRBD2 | TGCGCCAGCAGCCAAGAATACGGGAGGGAGACCCAGTACTTC | CASSQEYGRETQYF
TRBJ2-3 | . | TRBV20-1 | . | TGCAGTGCTAGAGAATGGTTAGATACGCAGTATTTT | CSAREWLDTQYF
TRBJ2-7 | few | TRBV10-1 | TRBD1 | TGCGCCAGCAGTGAGAGGGGGACAGGGCCCTACGAGCAGTACTTC | CASSERGTGPYEQYF
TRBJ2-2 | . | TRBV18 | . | TGTGCCAGCTCACCACCCCGGGTTAGCGGGGAGCTGTTTTTT | CASSPPRVSGELFF
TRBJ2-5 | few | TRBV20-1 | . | TGCAGTGCTAGCGGGAGTCGAGAGACCCAGTACTTC | CSASGSRETQYF
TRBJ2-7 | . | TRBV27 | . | TGTGCCAGCAGTAGGACGGAGTTCTACGGGCAGTACTTT | CASSRTEFYGQYF
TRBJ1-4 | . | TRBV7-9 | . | TGTGCCAGCAGCTTAGAAGGGACGAGACGGGAGAAACTGTTTTTT | CASSLEGTRREKLFF
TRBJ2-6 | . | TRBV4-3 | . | TGCGCCAGCAGCCAAGATTGGAGGATCGGGGCCAACGTCCTGACTTTC | CASSQDWRIGANVLTF
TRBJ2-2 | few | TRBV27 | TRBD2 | TGTGCCAGCAGCGAGAGCGGGGCGGGCACCGGGGAGCTGTTTTTT | CASSESGAGTGELFF
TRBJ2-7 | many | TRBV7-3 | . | TGTGCCAGCAGCTTAGGGGTCTCTACTTACGAGCAGTACTTC | CASSLGVSTYEQYF
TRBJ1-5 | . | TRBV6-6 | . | TGTGCCAGCAGTTTCGCGACAGGAAATCAGCCCCAGCATTTT | CASSFATGNQPQHF
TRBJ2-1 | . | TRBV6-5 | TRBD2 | TGTGCCAGCAGCGTCGGACTAGCGGGAGGGGTTGAGCAGTTCTTC | CASSVGLAGGVEQFF
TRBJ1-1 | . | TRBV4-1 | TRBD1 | TGCGCCAGCAGCCAAGGACCCACAGGGGGGAACACTGAAGCTTTCTTT | CASSQGPTGGNTEAFF
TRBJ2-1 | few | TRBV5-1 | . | TGCGCCAGCAAACGGGAGACGGATCTTAATGAGCAGTTCTTC | CASKRETDLNEQFF
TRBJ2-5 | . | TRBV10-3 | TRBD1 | TGCGCCATCAGTGGGGACAGTACCTTACAAGAGACCCAGTACTTC | CAISGDSTLQETQYF
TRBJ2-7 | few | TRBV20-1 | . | TGCAGTGCTAGCCTTGGGGTGGGCGGCGAGCAGTACTTC | CSASLGVGGEQYF
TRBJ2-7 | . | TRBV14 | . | TGTGCCAGCAGCCAAGGCGGCCAGGAGTACGAGCAGTACTTC | CASSQGGQEYEQYF
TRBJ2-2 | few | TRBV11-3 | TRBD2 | TGTGCCAGCAGCTTAGGTCTAGCGGTTGGCACCGGGGAGCTGTTTTTT | CASSLGLAVGTGELFF
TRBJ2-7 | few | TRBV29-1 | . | TGCAGCATCAGACAGAACGGTTACGAGCAGTACTTC | CSIRQNGYEQYF
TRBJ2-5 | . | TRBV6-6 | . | TGTGCCAGCAAACTAGATGTCTGGGAGACCCAGTACTTC | CASKLDVWETQYF